This T cell receptor beta chain was identified in a study of T-cell reconstitution after alpha-beta-depleted transplantation in children. Study-wide results and caveats: Diversity and T-cell counts at one year after transplant derived mostly from new T cells. Elevated TCRbeta diversity at day 60 was traced, in some patients, to surviving recipient T cells and thymic progenitors.

This clonotype was seen a few times. Its antigen is still unknown. CDR3 length equals 15 residues. Deletions cut 1 base from V and 1 base from J, with 9 bases between. Germline lookup yields CDR1 SGHVS and CDR2 FNYEAQ. During its preparation, the TCRbeta library received unique molecular identifiers. TCRdb reprocessed the PCR reads with MiXCR, giving one entry per CDR3 protein. Seen here are hundreds of thousands of distinct CDR3 sequences, around 7.1% observed once, and the top ten hold approximately 8.2%. Sample: peripheral blood, taken 360 days after TCRalphabeta/CD19-depleted stem cell transplant. This TCR was recovered from a female patient under 10 years old who had a stem cell transplant for Fanconi anemia, so the T cells may come from the graft donor. V is TRBV7-6 and J is TRBJ2-3; weak D call: TRBD2 (6 bases). The CDR3 coding sequence is TGTGCCAGCAGCTTAGAAGGGACTCGCACAGATACGCAGTATTTT. Translated, it gives CASSLEGTRTDTQYF.